This T cell receptor (beta chain) is from a study of T cell responses to AZD1222 COVID-19 vaccine. The data were produced by immunoSEQ multiplex PCR, yet TCRdb's version contains in-frame clones alone and is incomplete. Here the sample spans about 140,000 clones, 92% being singletons. The length of the CDR3 is 15 residues. From germline, CDR1 is SGDLS and CDR2 YYNGEE. V lost 3 bases, J lost 2 bases, and 3 bases stayed unmatched. Study conclusions and caveats: Spike-specific TCR depth and breadth grew after two AZD1222 doses. All repertoire sampling was performed exclusively after the peak T cell response.

Note on this clone: Its antigen is not identified.

This chain links TRBV9 with TRBJ1-3, with 9 bases matching TRBD1. Sequenced material: peripheral blood, taken 28 days after the second AZD1222 dose. The clonotype comes from an adult who received the AZD1222 COVID-19 vaccine. The DNA for the CDR3 is TGTGCCAGCAGCGCGACAGGGGGTGCTGGAAACACCATATATTTT. The encoded protein is CASSATGGAGNTIYF.